The T cell receptor beta chain described here comes from a study of T-cell reconstitution after alpha-beta-depleted transplantation in children. Points from the study as a whole: Counts and diversity of T cells one year after transplant came mostly from newly produced T cells. Reportedly, roughly two months post-transplant, alpha-beta T cells arose from several hundred expanded graft clones. Several patients had high TCRbeta diversity at day 60; it came from surviving recipient T cells and thymic progenitors.

Researchers prepared the TCRbeta library using unique molecular identifiers, the study reports. TCRdb recomputed calls from the PCR reads with MiXCR, one row per CDR3 protein. Among over 150,000 distinct CDR3 sequences, about 7% were seen once, and the ten largest hold roughly 6%. The ends were cut back, 8 bases at V and 5 bases at J, with 7 bases in the middle. There are 11 residues in the CDR3. The germline V gene has CDR1 MNHEY and CDR2 SVGEGT. Regarding this clonotype: Its antigen remains unidentified.

The sequence was collected from a boy between 2 and 10 years old with acute lymphoblastic leukemia, due to receive a stem cell transplant. This chain uses TRBV6-2 or TRBV6-3 with TRBJ2-1; no reliable D call. The sample was PBMCs, taken before TCRalphabeta/CD19-depleted stem cell transplant. CDR3: CASLMNNEQFF. CDR3 sequence (DNA): TGTGCCAGCCTAATGAACAATGAGCAGTTCTTC.